Sequencing of this T cell receptor (beta chain) was carried out in a study of cytomegalovirus exposure and HLA in healthy donors. Notes on the study in general: It was likely that a cluster of highly shared sequence variants was a sequencing artifact. It was only CMV serostatus that was available as immune exposure information.

Researchers ran the PCR with 60 Vbeta and 13 Jbeta primers. Generated by immunoSEQ multiplex PCR, the TCRdb table keeps only in-frame clones and is missing some. Found here are 75,000 to 85,000 clones, 60% to 85% of them singletons; the top ten hold 0.85% to 1.3%. Concerning this clone: Its antigen is still unknown.

This CDR3 spans 15 amino acids. Germline V CDR1 and CDR2: MNHEY, SVGAGI. The V gene lost 6 bases and the J gene lost 3 bases, with 16 bases spanning the gap. The sample consisted of PBMCs. The rearrangement uses TRBV6-5 and TRBJ2-3, with D maybe TRBD1 (6 bases). This sequence was found in a male donor in good health and CMV-seronegative. The CDR3: CASRKTGLRTDTQYF. In nucleotides, the CDR3 is TGTGCCAGCAGAAAAACAGGGTTGCGAACAGATACGCAGTATTTT.